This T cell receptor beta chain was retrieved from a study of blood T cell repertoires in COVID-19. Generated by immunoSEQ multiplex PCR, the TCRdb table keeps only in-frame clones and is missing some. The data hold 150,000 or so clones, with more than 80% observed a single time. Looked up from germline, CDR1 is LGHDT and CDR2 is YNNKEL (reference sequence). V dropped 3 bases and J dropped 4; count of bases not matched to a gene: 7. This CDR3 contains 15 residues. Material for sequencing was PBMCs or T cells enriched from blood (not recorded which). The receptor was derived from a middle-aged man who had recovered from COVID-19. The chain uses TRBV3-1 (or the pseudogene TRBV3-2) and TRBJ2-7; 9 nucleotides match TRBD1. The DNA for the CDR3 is TGTGCCAGCAGCCAGTCACAGGGGGCGCTTTACGAGCAGTACTTC. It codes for CASSQSQGALYEQYF.